Reported below is one T cell receptor (beta chain). Its antigen is as yet unknown. A multiplex PCR was run with 60 Vbeta primers and 13 Jbeta primers. Source study methods: As a later analysis found, there were tens of millions of unique TCR beta chains, of which about 10 million were shared. Assay: immunoSEQ multiplex PCR; the TCRdb copy retains only in-frame clones and omits some. That table furnishes V, J and clone size, whereas the DNA furnished D and trimming. The sample has approximately 140,000 clones, 88% seen once. The sample belongs to a study of cytomegalovirus exposure and HLA in healthy donors. Study-level findings and limits: Reportedly, fewer N-insertions than the roughly 700-donor mean appeared in an Asian-associated ancestry cluster in a later analysis. Rarity marked most TCR sequences, yet some public TCRs occurred in many donors. Earlier analysis looked at TCR beta V segments, and most were productive about 90% or about 30% of the time.

With 10 bases clipped from V and 5 bases from J, the junction kept 11 bases outside the gene matches. Germline V lookup: CDR1 MNHNS, CDR2 SASEGT. This CDR3 is 14 amino acids long. The chain uses TRBV6-1 and TRBJ1-1, with TRBD1 identical over 9 bases. The receptor comes from a woman in her thirties or forties in good health and CMV-seronegative. The sample was PBMCs. CDR3 in amino acids: CATLGQGKKTEAFF. CDR3 sequence (DNA): TGTGCCACCTTGGGACAGGGAAAAAAGACTGAAGCTTTCTTT.